These 9 T cell receptor beta chains were sequenced from one sample in a study of T cells in localized non-small cell lung cancer. Sequencing used immunoSEQ multiplex PCR; TCRdb keeps in-frame clones, though not all of them. The sample holds about 79,000 clones; around nine tenths are singletons and the top ten take 20% to 25%. The material sequenced was peripheral blood, taken before any cancer treatment. The receptor source for this set is a woman aged 35-75 years with stage I squamous cell lung carcinoma.

The chain links TRBV29-1 to TRBJ1-2; 8 bases agree with TRBD1. The CDR3 length is 14 residues. CDR1 and CDR2 from the germline V gene are SQVTM and ANQGSEA. V dropped 7 bases and J dropped 5; count of bases not matched to a gene: 12. CDR3 in amino acids: CSADEQGVEYGYTF. The CDR3 DNA follows: TGCAGCGCGGATGAACAGGGGGTTGAATATGGCTACACCTTC. Variable domain in full (rest from reference TRBV29-1 and TRBJ1-2): SAVISQKPSRDICQRGTSLTIQCQVDSQVTMMFWYRQQPGQSLTLIATANQGSEATYESGFVIDKFPISRPNLTFSTLTVSNMSPEDSSIYLCSADEQGVEYGYTFGSGTRLTVV.

The chain recombines TRBV6-5 with TRBJ1-6; 8 positions match TRBD1. Looked up from germline, CDR1 is MNHEY and CDR2 is SVGAGI. The junction had 7 bases not matched to a gene; V was cut back by 2 bases and J by 10 bases. There are 15 residues in the CDR3. The chain's CDR3 is CASSYGTGGGSPLHF. The CDR3 DNA follows: TGTGCCAGCAGTTACGGTACAGGGGGTGGGTCACCCCTCCACTTT.

The chain has TRBV18 and TRBJ1-1, with 11 nucleotides matching TRBD1. V gave up 4 bases and J gave up 7 bases; unmatched junction bases: 11. Germline lookup yields CDR1 KGHSH and CDR2 LQKENI. This CDR3 region has 16 residues. The CDR3 nucleotides read TGTGCCAGCTCACTAAATACCGGGACAGGGGGGCTTGAAGCTTTCTTT. Protein: CASSLNTGTGGLEAFF.

A few counts support this clone. This chain connects TRBV25-1 to TRBJ1-1; D unclear. This CDR3 comprises 11 residues. V was clipped by 8 bases and J by 1 base, with 5 bases between them. Germline lookup yields CDR1 MGHDK and CDR2 SYGVNS. The DNA of the CDR3 is TGTGCCAGCGGGAGGAACACTGAAGCTTTCTTT. It translates to CASGRNTEAFF.

The chain recombines TRBV19 with TRBJ1-1; no firm D call. This CDR3 has 14 amino acids. Germline CDR1 is LNHDA and CDR2 is SQIVND (reference sequence). V was clipped by 3 bases and J by 4 bases, with 12 bases between them. The CDR3 bases are TGTGCCAGTAGTATGGTCAGATTGGGCACTGAAGCTTTCTTT. Translated: CASSMVRLGTEAFF.

The chain carries TRBV5-1 and TRBJ1-1; 8 bases are a match to TRBD1. This CDR3 region has 15 residues. Germline trimming cut 3 bases from V and 0 bases from J; bases unmatched to any gene: 4. Germline CDR1 SGHRS, CDR2 YFSETQ. The CDR3 loop reads CASSSGQGLNTEAFF. In DNA, the CDR3 is TGCGCCAGCAGCTCCGGACAGGGATTGAACACTGAAGCTTTCTTT.

The rearrangement uses TRBV2 and TRBJ1-1; D remains unclear. V was pared by 10 bases and J by 0 bases, with 12 bases between. The CDR3 has 13 amino acids. The germline V gene has CDR1 SNHLY and CDR2 FYNNEI. The CDR3 DNA sequence: TGTGCCACCAAAGGTGGCATGAACACTGAAGCTTTCTTT. This sequence encodes CATKGGMNTEAFF.

The chain links TRBV7-8 to TRBJ1-2; 8 nucleotides match TRBD1. V lost 6 bases and J lost 8; bases outside the gene matches: 32. The V gene's germline CDR1 is SGHVS and CDR2 FQNEAQ. The CDR3 spans 21 residues. CDR3: CASSIGRSVLLDPGTGGGYTF. The DNA for the CDR3 is TGTGCCAGCAGTATCGGACGAAGTGTCCTTTTAGATCCAGGGACAGGAGGAGGCTACACCTTC.

The chain carries TRBV7-6 and TRBJ2-1; D is uncertain. CDR1 is SGHVS, CDR2 FNYEAQ, per germline. The CDR3 covers 12 residues. The V and J ends lost 1 base and 7 bases respectively, with 5 bases between them. CDR3 in amino acids: CASSLEGNEQFF. The CDR3 nucleotides are TGTGCCAGCAGCTTAGAAGGGAATGAGCAGTTCTTC.